The 32 T cell receptor beta chains given below trace back to one sample, sequenced in a study of CD8+ T cells in alopecia areata. The sequencing template was cDNA reverse transcribed from extracted RNA. TCRdb's copy holds only in-frame clones and misses some; the assay was immunoSEQ multiplex PCR. This sample carries about 200,000 clones, roughly three fifths of them seen once, and the ten largest clones take about 3%. This sample's treatment: oral pan-JAK inhibitor, 5-10 mg twice daily. The sample was CD4+ T cells sorted from blood, taken at week 4, from a patient treated with tofacitinib. These receptors came from a human donor with alopecia areata.

The V and J genes are TRBV29-1 and TRBJ1-2; D not certain. Trimming stripped 4 bases from V and 10 bases from J, with 16 bases between. This CDR3 is built from 12 residues. Germline V gene sequence: CDR1 SQVTM, CDR2 ANQGSEA. CDR3 sequence reads: CSVADRGQLYTF. The CDR3 coding sequence is TGCAGCGTTGCGGACCGTGGGCAGCTCTACACCTTC.

The chain uses TRBV5-4 and TRBJ1-1; D unresolved. From germline, CDR1 is SGHNT and CDR2 YYREEE (reference sequence). Trimming cost V 2 bases and J 5 bases, with 10 bases left between them. The CDR3 sequence is 13 residues long. The CDR3 spells CASSFDLVTEAFF. The CDR3 DNA reads as TGTGCCAGCAGCTTTGACTTGGTAACTGAAGCTTTCTTT. The entire variable domain, with the rest obtained from reference TRBV5-4 and TRBJ1-1, is as follows: ETGVTQSPTHLIKTRGQQVTLRCSSQSGHNTVSWYQQALGQGPQFIFQYYREEENGRGNFPPRFSGLQFPNYSSELNVNALELDDSALYLCASSFDLVTEAFFGQGTRLTVV.

The chain links TRBV15 to TRBJ1-5; D remains unclear. The CDR3 consists of 17 residues. Per the germline V gene, CDR1 is LNHNV and CDR2 is YYDKDF (reference sequence). V lost 5 bases and J lost 1, with 18 bases in between. The CDR3 nucleotides read TGTGCCACCAGCCGCCTCCCCCCTACCCGGAGCAATCAGCCCCAGCATTTT. Protein product: CATSRLPPTRSNQPQHF.

This chain links TRBV29-1 with TRBJ1-2, with D perhaps matching TRBD1 (5 bases). Germline V CDR1 and CDR2: SQVTM, ANQGSEA. Trimming took off 6 bases at V and 2 bases at J, with 16 bases between the two ends. CDR3 size: 14 residues. CDR3 region: CSVLGGRVNYGYTF. CDR3 bases: TGCAGCGTCCTCGGTGGCAGGGTGAACTATGGCTACACCTTC.

The V and J genes are TRBV28 and TRBJ1-6; TRBD1 is a possible D gene (5 bases). CDR3 length equals 15 residues. The V and J ends lost 5 bases and 10 bases respectively, with 18 bases between them. CDR1 and CDR2 from the germline V gene are MDHEN and SYDVKM. The CDR3: CASSGTIPGLSPLHF. Written as DNA, the CDR3 is TGTGCCAGCAGTGGGACCATCCCGGGATTATCACCCCTCCACTTT.

This clone is judged medium-sized (0.01 to 0.1%). The V call is TRBV5-6, the J call TRBJ2-3; no definite D call. With 0 bases removed from V and 0 bases from J, the gap between germline ends came to 8 bases. The CDR3 spans 15 residues. The germline V gene encodes CDR1 SGHDT and CDR2 YYEEEE. CDR3 coding DNA: TGTGCCAGCAGCTTGGACGGCACGAGCACAGATACGCAGTATTTT. Protein product: CASSLDGTSTDTQYF. Combining the CDR3 with reference TRBV5-6 and TRBJ2-3 gives the whole variable domain DAGVTQSPTHLIKTRGQQVTLRCSPKSGHDTVSWYQQALGQGPQFIFQYYEEEERQRGNFPDRFSGHQFPNYSSELNVNALLLGDSALYLCASSLDGTSTDTQYFGPGTRLTVL.

This CDR3 is CASSQASRGRSYNEQFF. Written as DNA, the CDR3 is TGTGCCAGCAGCCAAGCGAGTCGGGGGCGGTCCTACAATGAGCAGTTCTTC. The chain is built from TRBV4-2 and TRBJ2-1, with D tentatively TRBD1 or TRBD2 (6 bases each). The CDR3 is 17 amino acids. The V end was cut by 1 base, the J end by 1 base, with 14 bases between. The germline V gene encodes CDR1 LGHNA and CDR2 YNFKEQ.

In its sample, this clone was seen a few times. The CDR3: CAWNPANYGYTF. DNA for the CDR3: TGTGCCTGGAACCCAGCAAACTATGGCTACACCTTC. The chain combines TRBV30 with TRBJ1-2, with no clear D. V lost 4 bases and J 2 bases, leaving 8 bases between the germline ends. This CDR3 is 12 amino acids long. Germline loops: CDR1 GTSNPN, CDR2 SVGIG (reference sequence).

The chain is built from TRBV29-1 and TRBJ2-5, with a weak D call TRBD1 (5 bases). CDR3 size: 12 residues. V was shortened by 5 bases and J by 0 bases, with 7 bases between the two germline ends. Germline assignment: CDR1 SQVTM and CDR2 ANQGSEA. DNA of the CDR3: TGCAGCGTTTCGGACAACCAAGAGACCCAGTACTTC. Protein: CSVSDNQETQYF.

This clone turned up a few times. This sequence joins TRBV7-2 and TRBJ2-7, with 7 bases fitting TRBD1. Germline loops: CDR1 SGHTA, CDR2 FQGNSA. V shed 5 bases and J 2 bases; nucleotides not matched to a gene: 6. CDR3 length equals 14 residues. The DNA of the CDR3 is TGTGCCAGCAGCCCTGGGACAGAGACCTACGAGCAGTACTTC. Its translation: CASSPGTETYEQYF.

The chain couples TRBV6-6 to TRBJ1-2; a possible D gene is TRBD1 (6 bases). Germline CDR1 MNHNY, CDR2 SVGAGI (reference sequence). The CDR3 is made up of 13 amino acids. Deletions cut 5 bases from V and 3 bases from J, with 10 bases between. The CDR3 DNA is TGTGCCAGCAGTGCCGGACAGTACTATGGCTACACCTTC. Its protein is CASSAGQYYGYTF.

The chain couples TRBV30 to TRBJ2-2; D gene ambiguous. This CDR3 comprises 13 residues. Germline CDR1 is GTSNPN and CDR2 is SVGIG (reference sequence). Trimming removed 1 base at V and 1 base at J, with 4 bases between. For the CDR3, the DNA is TGTGCCTGGAGTGACAAGAACACCGGGGAGCTGTTTTTT. Translated, it gives CAWSDKNTGELFF. Full variable domain (outside the CDR3, taken from reference TRBV30 and TRBJ2-2): SQTIHQWPATLVQPVGSPLSLECTVEGTSNPNLYWYRQAAGRGLQLLFYSVGIGQISSEVPQNLSASRPQDRQFILSSKKLLLSDSGFYLCAWSDKNTGELFFGEGSRLTVL.

The V and J genes are TRBV29-1 and TRBJ1-1; 8 bases line up with TRBD1. The ends lost 4 bases at V and 0 bases at J; junction bases unmatched: 4. Germline CDR1 SQVTM, CDR2 ANQGSEA. CDR3 length equals 14 residues. Here the CDR3 reads CSVATGGMNTEAFF. The CDR3 nucleotides are TGCAGCGTTGCAACAGGGGGAATGAACACTGAAGCTTTCTTT.

The chain links TRBV30 to TRBJ2-7, with D perhaps matching TRBD1 (6 bases). The germline V gene encodes CDR1 GTSNPN and CDR2 SVGIG (reference sequence). Trimming stripped 1 base from V and 5 bases from J, with 21 bases between. This CDR3 contains 16 residues. CDR3 sequence reads: CAWSGVRGAGVNEQYF. CDR3 DNA: TGTGCCTGGAGTGGAGTCAGGGGCGCTGGGGTCAACGAGCAGTACTTC.

The rearrangement joins TRBV30 to TRBJ1-2; the D gene is possibly TRBD1 (6 bases). Germline CDR1 reads GTSNPN; CDR2 reads SVGIG (reference sequence). V lost 2 bases to trimming and J lost 5 bases, with 12 bases between them. This CDR3 region has 13 residues. This CDR3 is CAWSPGQQYGYTF. CDR3 nucleotide sequence: TGTGCCTGGAGTCCCGGACAGCAGTATGGCTACACCTTC.

The chain recombines TRBV4-1 with TRBJ2-1, with 10 positions matching TRBD2. V lost 2 bases to trimming and J lost 4 bases; unmatched junction nucleotides: 2. The CDR3 loop spans 15 amino acids. Looked up from germline, CDR1 is MGHRA and CDR2 is YSYEKL. CDR3 residues: CASSQLAGAYNEQFF. CDR3 nucleotides: TGCGCCAGCAGCCAACTAGCGGGGGCTTACAATGAGCAGTTCTTC.

V is TRBV6-6 and J is TRBJ1-4; D is undetermined. Germline V gene data show CDR1 as MNHNY and CDR2 as SVGAGI (reference sequence). This CDR3 spans 13 amino acids. V lost 0 bases and J lost 8, with 7 bases in between. CDR3 DNA: TGTGCCAGCAGTTACTCAATGGGGGAAAAACTGTTTTTT. Translation: CASSYSMGEKLFF.

The genes are TRBV30 and TRBJ1-5; D unclear. With 4 bases removed from V and 7 bases from J, the gap between germline ends came to 17 bases. The CDR3 contains 14 residues. Looked up from germline, CDR1 is GTSNPN and CDR2 is SVGIG (reference sequence). The CDR3 region is CAWNSRGGPQPQHF. The CDR3 DNA reads TGTGCCTGGAACTCCCGAGGAGGCCCGCAGCCCCAGCATTTT.

The chain links TRBV7-3 to TRBJ2-7; perhaps TRBD1 as D (6 bases). This CDR3 spans 15 amino acids. The ends were cut back, 1 base at V and 5 bases at J, with 15 bases in the middle. The V gene's germline CDR1 is SGHTA and CDR2 FQGTGA. CDR3 nucleotides: TGTGCCAGCAGCTTAAGCGACGTAGGGGGTCACGAGCAGTACTTC. It yields the protein CASSLSDVGGHEQYF.

The rearrangement uses TRBV29-1 and TRBJ1-5; D unresolved. The V end was cut by 5 bases, the J end by 4 bases, with 12 bases between. The CDR3 spans 13 residues. Germline lookup yields CDR1 SQVTM and CDR2 ANQGSEA. DNA for the CDR3: TGCAGCGTTAGCTGGGCGGCAAATCAGCCCCAGCATTTT. Translation: CSVSWAANQPQHF.

Only a few counts were recorded for this clone. This chain connects TRBV29-1 to TRBJ1-2; the D is unclear. Per the germline V gene, CDR1 is SQVTM and CDR2 is ANQGSEA. V was pared by 7 bases and J by 8 bases, with 14 bases between. The CDR3 consists of 11 residues. The CDR3 coding sequence is TGCAGCGGAACCGGTCAGATCGGCTACACCTTC. Translation: CSGTGQIGYTF.

CDR3 DNA sequence: TGCAGTGCCAAGACTAGCCATGAGCAGTTCTTC. It codes for CSAKTSHEQFF. The chain joins TRBV20-1 to TRBJ2-1, with 7 bases lining up with TRBD2. With V trimmed by 6 bases and J by 8 bases, 4 bases remained unmatched. Germline CDR1 and CDR2: DFQATT and SNEGSKA (reference sequence). The CDR3 contains 11 residues.

The rearrangement links TRBV30 to TRBJ1-1; D is undetermined. The V gene's germline CDR1 is GTSNPN and CDR2 SVGIG (reference sequence). The CDR3 totals 14 residues. V was clipped by 2 bases and J by 1 base, with 11 bases between them. The DNA of the CDR3 is TGTGCCTGGAGTAATGGACGGCCGAACACTGAAGCTTTCTTT. It specifies CAWSNGRPNTEAFF.

The chain joins TRBV28 to TRBJ2-3; 9 nucleotides match TRBD2. The CDR3 spans 15 residues. Germline CDR1 MDHEN, CDR2 SYDVKM. V lost 5 bases, J lost 2 bases, and 5 bases stayed unmatched. CDR3 nucleotide sequence: TGTGCCAGCAGTGAGACTAGCGGATTCACAGATACGCAGTATTTT. The encoded protein is CASSETSGFTDTQYF.

V usage is TRBV7-9 and J usage is TRBJ1-2; D is possibly TRBD1 (5 bases). Per germline, CDR1 SEHNR and CDR2 FQNEAQ (reference sequence). This CDR3 has 16 amino acids. Between the trimmed V and J ends, which lost 7 bases and 1 base, there was a span of 19 bases. The CDR3 DNA is TGTGCCAGCACTCACGGATTCCAGGGAATTAACTATGGCTACACCTTC. Translation gives CASTHGFQGINYGYTF. Full variable domain (rest looked up from reference TRBV7-9 and TRBJ1-2): DTGVSQNPRHKITKRGQNVTFRCDPISEHNRLYWYRQTLGQGPEFLTYFQNEAQLEKSRLLSDRFSAERPKGSFSTLEIQRTEQGDSAMYLCASTHGFQGINYGYTFGSGTRLTVV.

The rearrangement links TRBV29-1 to TRBJ1-4; tentative D call: TRBD1 (5 bases). Germline CDR1 is SQVTM and CDR2 is ANQGSEA. The ends were cut back, 7 bases at V and 6 bases at J, with 15 bases in the middle. CDR3 length equals 13 residues. Here the CDR3 reads CSASGKGDEKLFF. As DNA, the CDR3 is TGCAGCGCCTCAGGCAAAGGGGATGAAAAACTGTTTTTT.

V usage is TRBV30 and J usage is TRBJ2-1; D gene uncertain. The CDR3 runs to 13 residues. Trimming left V 2 bases short and J 5 bases short, with 10 bases between. Germline CDR1 is GTSNPN and CDR2 is SVGIG (reference sequence). The CDR3, as DNA: TGTGCCTGGAGTAGGGTCGCCGACAATGAGCAGTTCTTC. Protein sequence: CAWSRVADNEQFF.

To note about this clone: Germline is not matched at one junction end, which may reflect a read error. The CDR3 loop reads CAGSLNNQPQHF. CDR3 nucleotide sequence: TGTGCCGGCAGCCTAAACAATCAGCCCCAGCATTTT. The rearrangement uses TRBV7-2 and TRBJ1-5; D not resolved. The CDR3 is made up of 12 amino acids. Germline CDR1 is SGHTA and CDR2 is FQGNSA.

This clone was seen only a few times. J is TRBJ1-4 and V is TRBV18, with 7 bases fitting TRBD1. Germline CDR1 and CDR2: KGHSH and LQKENI. The CDR3 is 14 residues long. V shed 4 bases, J shed 5 bases, and the junction held 4 bases outside the gene matches. The CDR3 sequence is CASSRTGVNEKLFF. The CDR3 nucleotides are TGTGCCAGCTCACGAACAGGGGTCAATGAAAAACTGTTTTTT.

The table lists this clone with a few counts. This rearrangement joins TRBV30 to TRBJ1-2; the D is unclear. This CDR3 has 13 amino acids. Trimming left V 4 bases short and J 1 base short, with 10 bases between. Germline CDR1 and CDR2: GTSNPN and SVGIG (reference sequence). CDR3 residues: CAWTLAFNYGYTF. In DNA form, the CDR3 reads TGTGCCTGGACCCTCGCCTTTAACTATGGCTACACCTTC.

This clone showed up just a few times. The J gene is TRBJ2-4, the V gene TRBV29-1; either TRBD1 or TRBD2 may fit D (5 bases each). CDR1 is SQVTM and CDR2 is ANQGSEA in the germline V gene. V lost 1 base and J lost 8, with 6 bases in between. The CDR3 length is 11 residues. The CDR3 loop is CSVEVGDIQYF. The CDR3 DNA sequence: TGCAGCGTTGAAGTGGGGGACATTCAGTACTTC.

This clone was seen a single time. This chain links TRBV5-1 with TRBJ2-5, with TRBD2 identical over 11 bases. This CDR3 is 14 amino acids long. V gave up 7 bases and J gave up 2 bases; unmatched junction bases: 4. From germline, CDR1 is SGHRS and CDR2 YFSETQ. The CDR3 sequence is CASRTSGGQETQYF. The CDR3 bases are TGCGCCAGCCGCACTAGCGGGGGACAAGAGACCCAGTACTTC. Full variable domain (missing parts from reference TRBV5-1 and TRBJ2-5): KAGVTQTPRYLIKTRGQQVTLSCSPISGHRSVSWYQQTPGQGLQFLFEYFSETQRNKGNFPGRFSGRQFSNSRSEMNVSTLELGDSALYLCASRTSGGQETQYFGPGTRLLVL.